This is a list of T cell receptor beta chains from one sample in a study of PD-L1 blockade in urothelial cancer. Assay: immunoSEQ multiplex PCR; the TCRdb copy retains only in-frame clones and omits some. The data show roughly 25,000 clones, with roughly 84% seen just once and roughly a tenth held by the top ten. Here the sequenced sample was PBMCs, taken around atezolizumab (anti-PD-L1) treatment. These TCRs come from a man in his 70s with urothelial cancer. The CDR3 runs from the conserved cysteine through the conserved F or W. Each record gives: J gene, V gene, CDR3 protein.

J gene: TRBJ2-5; V gene: TRBV2; CDR3 protein: CASSPRTSGSLWQETQYF
J gene: TRBJ1-2; V gene: TRBV5-4; CDR3 protein: CASSWGTGYEGYTF
J gene: TRBJ1-1; V gene: TRBV28; CDR3 protein: CASSFRTEAFF
J gene: TRBJ2-7; V gene: TRBV27; CDR3 protein: CASSPLQNLYEQYF
J gene: TRBJ2-5; V gene: TRBV10-3; CDR3 protein: CAMASGGETQYF
J gene: TRBJ2-2; V gene: TRBV9; CDR3 protein: CASSVAVSANTGELFF
J gene: TRBJ2-7; V gene: TRBV11-1; CDR3 protein: CASSLGADLTAYEQYF
J gene: TRBJ2-1; V gene: TRBV6-1; CDR3 protein: CASRLAGHNEQFF
J gene: TRBJ1-4; V gene: TRBV19; CDR3 protein: CASSFQGLGKLFF
J gene: TRBJ1-5; V gene: TRBV28; CDR3 protein: CASRGQGNQPQHF
J gene: TRBJ2-2; V gene: TRBV28; CDR3 protein: CASSSLWVAGNSDGELFF
J gene: TRBJ1-2; V gene: TRBV9; CDR3 protein: CASSVTGTANYGYTF
J gene: TRBJ2-7; V gene: TRBV7-6; CDR3 protein: CASSRLAESSYEQYF
J gene: TRBJ2-1; V gene: TRBV7-9; CDR3 protein: CASSSWERGDNEQFF
J gene: TRBJ2-3; V gene: TRBV27; CDR3 protein: CASSPFETGSTDTQYF
J gene: TRBJ2-3; V gene: TRBV18; CDR3 protein: CASSPPTVTDTQYF
J gene: TRBJ2-7; V gene: TRBV29-1; CDR3 protein: CSVEGGQGAHEQYF
J gene: TRBJ2-5; V gene: TRBV18; CDR3 protein: CASSRFGQPEETQYF
J gene: TRBJ2-7; V gene: TRBV9; CDR3 protein: CASSVGLSPDEQYF
J gene: TRBJ2-6; V gene: TRBV29-1; CDR3 protein: CSVLRDRGDGANVLTF
J gene: TRBJ2-3; V gene: TRBV5-6; CDR3 protein: CASSLQLAGGADTQYF
J gene: TRBJ2-7; V gene: TRBV9; CDR3 protein: CASSLYEQYF
J gene: TRBJ1-3; V gene: TRBV6-1; CDR3 protein: CASSEAPVGSGNTIYF
J gene: TRBJ2-1; V gene: TRBV10-2; CDR3 protein: CASTRTSGQADEQFF
J gene: TRBJ1-3; V gene: TRBV7-2; CDR3 protein: CASRPGRVGNTIYF
J gene: TRBJ1-1; V gene: TRBV19; CDR3 protein: CATKWGLGGGRLNTEAFF
J gene: TRBJ2-1; V gene: TRBV7-6; CDR3 protein: CASSPPGLAGPRGRYNEQFF
J gene: TRBJ2-7; V gene: TRBV29-1; CDR3 protein: CSVEDGQGAYEQYF
J gene: TRBJ2-1; V gene: TRBV19; CDR3 protein: CASSIEDRPSYNEQFF
J gene: TRBJ2-7; V gene: TRBV5-4; CDR3 protein: CASSLGTSGSSYPGEQYF
J gene: TRBJ2-3; V gene: TRBV7-9; CDR3 protein: CASSWTGMTGADTQYF
J gene: TRBJ2-7; V gene: TRBV19; CDR3 protein: CASSIRLGTFNYEQYF
J gene: TRBJ2-1; V gene: TRBV19; CDR3 protein: CASSIGQTNEQFF
J gene: TRBJ2-2; V gene: TRBV5-1; CDR3 protein: CASSLLDNSPGELFF
J gene: TRBJ2-7; V gene: TRBV27; CDR3 protein: CASRRTGGYEQYF
J gene: TRBJ2-7; V gene: TRBV11-2; CDR3 protein: CASSPLVSGTGPTYEQYF
J gene: TRBJ2-7; V gene: TRBV19; CDR3 protein: CASSSGTSVYYEQYF